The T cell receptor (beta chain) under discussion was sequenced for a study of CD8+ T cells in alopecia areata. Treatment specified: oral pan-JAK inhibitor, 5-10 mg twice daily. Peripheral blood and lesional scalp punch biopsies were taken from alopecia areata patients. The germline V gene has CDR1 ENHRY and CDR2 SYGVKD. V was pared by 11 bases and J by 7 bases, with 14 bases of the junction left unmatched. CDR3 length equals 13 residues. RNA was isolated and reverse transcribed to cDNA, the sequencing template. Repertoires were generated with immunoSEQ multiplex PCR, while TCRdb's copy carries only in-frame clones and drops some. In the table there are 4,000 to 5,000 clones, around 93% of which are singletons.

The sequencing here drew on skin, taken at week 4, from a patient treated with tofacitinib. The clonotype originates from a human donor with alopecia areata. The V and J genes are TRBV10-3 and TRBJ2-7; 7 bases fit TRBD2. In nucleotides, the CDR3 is TGTGCCTCCCAATATGGACTAGACAAGGAGCAGTACTTC. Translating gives CASQYGLDKEQYF.